This TCR beta chain appears in the sequencing data of a study of cytomegalovirus exposure and HLA in healthy donors. Germline values: CDR1 SEHNR, CDR2 FQNEAQ (reference sequence). The CDR3 is made up of 12 amino acids. V lost 2 bases and J 4 bases, leaving 6 bases between the germline ends. As concerns this clone: No antigen is known for it.

The PCR was carried out with 60 Vbeta primers and 13 Jbeta primers. The table came from immunoSEQ multiplex PCR; TCRdb's copy has only in-frame clones and leaves some out. The sample lists approximately 120,000 clones; around 79% were seen once. Study-wide findings and caveats: Prior analysis indicated that the majority of TCR beta V segments exhibited productivity approximately 90% or approximately 30% of the time. Usually a TCR sequence was rare, but some public TCRs were found in many donors. Testing in vitro showed a few CMV-associated chains specific for CMV antigens.

The chain recombines TRBV7-9 with TRBJ2-7, with D hard to call. The clonotype comes from a woman aged 40 to 50 in good health and CMV-seronegative. Source material: PBMCs. The CDR3 protein is CASSLTGYEQYF. For the CDR3, the DNA is TGTGCCAGCAGCTTAACGGGTTACGAGCAGTACTTC.